This record concerns one TCR beta chain sequence. Germline CDR1 MNHNS, CDR2 SASEGT. The V end was cut by 2 bases, the J end by 2 bases, with 12 bases between. The CDR3 is made up of 16 amino acids. The sample is drawn from a study of shared clonotypes between healthy human individuals. Clones were sequenced by immunoSEQ multiplex PCR, and TCRdb holds only the in-frame ones, with some missing. The sample carries about 2.4 million clones, roughly nine tenths recorded once. The sequence came from a man younger than 35 in good health. V and J are TRBV6-1 and TRBJ2-2; D is unclear. The specimen was naive CD4+ T cells sorted from blood. The subset is: CD45RA+ positively selected. CDR3 sequence reads: CASSETWWRNTGELFF. In DNA, the CDR3 is TGTGCCAGCAGTGAAACATGGTGGAGAAACACCGGGGAGCTGTTTTTT.